What follows are 8 T cell receptor beta chains derived from one specimen sequenced in a study of metastatic and nonmetastatic thyroid tumors. TCRdb reassembled clones from the PCR reads with MiXCR. The data show roughly 38,000 clones, about an eighth seen once. None of the patients had undergone any treatment ahead of thyroid surgery. Sequenced material: blood. The receptors derive from a male donor with papillary thyroid cancer or a benign thyroid nodule (not recorded which). Some clones in this sample may be carry-over from other donors' samples.

At least ten counts were recorded for this clone. The V gene is TRBV2, the J gene TRBJ1-1; unclear D gene. V lost 5 bases to trimming and J lost 3 bases, with 16 bases between them. This CDR3 is 15 amino acids long. CDR1 and CDR2 from the germline V gene are SNHLY and FYNNEI. CDR3 sequence: CASSRLARGDTEAFF. DNA for the CDR3: TGTGCCAGCAGTAGGTTGGCGCGGGGAGACACTGAAGCTTTCTTT.

With respect to this clone: A much larger clone lies one base from this, so it may be a read error. The genes are TRBV15 and TRBJ2-2; the match to TRBD2 covers 9 bases. This CDR3 comprises 18 residues. The germline V gene has CDR1 LNHNV and CDR2 YYDKDF (reference sequence). The V segment lost 0 bases and the J segment 7 bases; nucleotides outside the gene matches: 12. CDR3 DNA: TGTGCCACCAGCAGAGATCAAGCGGGAGGCCTTGGGGACGGGGAGCTGTTTTTT. It translates to CATSRDQAGGLGDGELFF.

In this sample, this clone turned up a few times. The germline gene is not matched at one end of the junction; a read error may be the cause. The rearrangement uses TRBV2 and TRBJ2-6; maybe TRBD1 (6 bases). The CDR3 is 19 residues long. CDR1 and CDR2 (germline): SNHLY, FYNNEI. As DNA, the CDR3 is TGTGCCAGCAGTAAAGGATGGACAGCTTTAAACTCTGGGGCCAACGTCCTGGCTTTC. Translated: CASSKGWTALNSGANVLAF.

By share of the sample, this clone is medium-sized (0.01 to 0.1%). The CDR3 loop reads CATSSDRAYYGYTF. CDR3 DNA sequence: TGTGCCACCAGCAGCGACAGGGCCTACTATGGCTACACCTTC. This chain links TRBV15 with TRBJ1-2, with 7 bases that match TRBD1. CDR1 is LNHNV, CDR2 YYDKDF, per germline (reference sequence). This CDR3 has 14 residues. Trimming removed 3 bases from V and 3 bases from J; junction bases left unmatched: 4.

This clone has a count of ten or more. The rearrangement links TRBV11-2 to TRBJ2-3; D remains unclear. V was shortened by 7 bases and J by 1 base, with 12 bases between the two germline ends. Per germline, CDR1 SGHAT and CDR2 FQNNGV. The length of the CDR3 is 14 residues. The CDR3 protein is CASNAVVGTDTQYF. The CDR3 region has the DNA TGTGCCAGCAATGCGGTAGTGGGCACAGATACGCAGTATTTT.

This clone has a count of ten or more. The V and J genes are TRBV28 and TRBJ2-7, with TRBD2 as a possible D gene (5 bases). V was clipped by 5 bases and J by 6 bases, with 11 bases between them. Germline CDR1 and CDR2: MDHEN and SYDVKM. The CDR3 is made up of 12 amino acids. The CDR3 DNA reads TGTGCCAGCAGTGGCGGCCGGGGCGAGCAGTACTTC. Its protein product is CASSGGRGEQYF.

This clone was recorded at least ten times. The V call is TRBV6-2 or TRBV6-3, the J call TRBJ1-5, with no clear D. CDR3 length equals 18 residues. Per germline, CDR1 MNHEY and CDR2 SVGEGT. Trimming took 2 bases from V and 2 from J, leaving 19 bases between them. The DNA for the CDR3 is TGTGCCAGCAGTTACAACCTGGACCGCCTAGGCGGCAATCAGCCCCAGCATTTT. Its translation: CASSYNLDRLGGNQPQHF.

Details on this clone: Compared with germline, one end of the junction differs, possibly owing to a read error. The V call is TRBV9, the J call TRBJ2-6; D is perhaps TRBD1 or TRBD2 (7 bases each). CDR1 and CDR2 from the germline V gene are SGDLS and YYNGEE. The CDR3 has 17 amino acids. The CDR3 sequence: CASSARGRGSGGNVLTF. The CDR3 bases are TGTGCCAGCAGCGCTAGGGGGAGGGGTTCAGGGGGCAACGTCCTGACTTTC.